The clone carrying this T cell receptor (beta chain) turned up a few times. No antigen is known for it. Assembly of TCR beta libraries relied on iRepertoire HTBI primers together with Arm-PCR of CDR3 regions. TCRdb reprocessed the multiplex PCR reads with MiXCR, giving one entry per CDR3 protein. The table includes 250,000 to 400,000 distinct CDR3 sequences, under 20% detected once. The time point here: newly diagnosed GD, antithyroid drugs for less than 3 months. PBMC-extracted RNA yielded the TCR library. CDR1 is SEHNR, CDR2 FQNEAQ, per germline (reference sequence). V was trimmed by 4 bases and J by 10 bases, leaving 23 bases between them. The CDR3 is 15 residues long. The entry originates in a study of regulatory T cells in long-lasting Graves disease. Study-level points and caveats: Possibly, too few samples lowered accuracy. Persistent Graves' patients possessed reduced TCR diversity relative to recently diagnosed ones.

This chain joins TRBV7-9 and TRBJ2-7; D gene unclear. This TCR derives from a female donor with Graves disease. Specimen: peripheral blood mononuclear cells (PBMCs), collected at new diagnosis, from a patient treated with antithyroid drugs. CDR3 loop: CASSSATIGPAEQYF. CDR3 coding DNA: TGTGCCAGCAGCTCAGCAACCATAGGGCCTGCAGAACAGTACTTC.